These 12 T cell receptor beta chains were sequenced from one sample in a study of metastatic and nonmetastatic thyroid tumors (dated by TCRdb to the early 2020s). Library prep was done by PCR. The sequencing machine was an Illumina HiSeq 4000. TCRdb cleaned the public reads at Q25 with fastp, built clones with MiXCR and kept in-frame beta chains. The sample yields around 10,000 clones; approximately 31% were counted once. Of the sample, approximately 16% falls within the top ten clones. None of the patients had been given any treatment before thyroid surgery. The specimen sequenced was adjacent normal tissue. These TCRs come from a female donor with papillary thyroid cancer or a benign thyroid nodule (not recorded which). Some clones in this sample may be carry-over from other donors' samples.

V and J are TRBV11-2 and TRBJ2-4; 11 bases fit TRBD2. Germline CDR1 reads SGHAT; CDR2 reads FQNNGV. J gave up 3 bases and V 7 bases, and 8 bases lay outside the gene matches. The CDR3 runs to 16 residues. The CDR3: CASNPGTSGLKNIQYF. The CDR3 DNA sequence: TGTGCCAGCAACCCCGGGACTAGCGGCCTCAAAAACATTCAGTACTTC.

The J gene is TRBJ2-7, the V gene TRBV5-6, with TRBD2 matching 7 bases. V lost 2 bases, J lost 5 bases, and 7 bases stayed unmatched. In germline, CDR1 is SGHDT, CDR2 YYEEEE. The CDR3 is 14 amino acids. The CDR3, as DNA: TGTGCCAGCAGCTTCGGGACTAAGTTAAACGAGCAGTACTTC. As protein: CASSFGTKLNEQYF. Full variable domain (remainder filled in from reference TRBV5-6 and TRBJ2-7): DAGVTQSPTHLIKTRGQQVTLRCSPKSGHDTVSWYQQALGQGPQFIFQYYEEEERQRGNFPDRFSGHQFPNYSSELNVNALLLGDSALYLCASSFGTKLNEQYFGPGTRLTVT.

This rearrangement joins TRBV20-1 to TRBJ2-3; 8 nucleotides line up with TRBD2. V was pared by 3 bases and J by 0 bases, with 11 bases of the junction left unmatched. Looked up from germline, CDR1 is DFQATT and CDR2 is SNEGSKA (reference sequence). The length of the CDR3 is 17 residues. CDR3 coding DNA: TGCAGTGCTAGGAGGGGGGGGTCTAGCGGGAGCACAGATACGCAGTATTTT. This translates into CSARRGGSSGSTDTQYF.

The chain recombines TRBV9 with TRBJ2-2; D is undetermined. This CDR3 is 13 amino acids long. V shed 8 bases and J shed 6 bases, with 14 bases lying between them. Germline-derived CDR1 and CDR2 are SGDLS and YYNGEE. This CDR3 reads CASRVELSGELFF. CDR3 coding DNA: TGTGCCAGTAGAGTAGAACTATCCGGGGAGCTGTTTTTT.

The CDR3 is CASRLAEITGELFF. The CDR3 DNA is TGTGCCAGCAGACTAGCGGAGATCACCGGGGAGCTGTTTTTT. V and J are TRBV6-1 and TRBJ2-2; 8 bases align to TRBD2. From germline, CDR1 is MNHNS and CDR2 SASEGT. CDR3 length: 14 residues. The V and J ends lost 6 bases and 4 bases, in that order; junction bases with no gene match: 4.

There are a few counts of this clone. The chain joins TRBV28 to TRBJ2-5, with D tentatively TRBD2 (6 bases). In germline, CDR1 is MDHEN, CDR2 SYDVKM. The CDR3 runs to 14 residues. Trimming stripped 7 bases from V and 5 bases from J, with 17 bases between. The CDR3 sequence: CASKVFGSGETQYF. The CDR3 DNA reads as TGTGCCAGCAAGGTCTTCGGGAGTGGGGAGACCCAGTACTTC.

V is TRBV2 and J is TRBJ1-1; the D gene is possibly TRBD1 (5 bases). V was clipped by 6 bases and J by 3 bases, with 11 bases between them. From germline, CDR1 is SNHLY and CDR2 FYNNEI. The CDR3 is made up of 13 amino acids. The CDR3 region is CASRGPWHTEAFF. The CDR3, as DNA: TGTGCCAGCAGGGGACCCTGGCACACTGAAGCTTTCTTT.

The CDR3 loop reads CASSSLRVTGELFF. CDR3 bases: TGTGCCAGCAGCTCACTTCGTGTCACCGGGGAGCTGTTTTTT. The chain carries TRBV7-8 and TRBJ2-2, with D unclear. This CDR3 contains 14 residues. The ends were cut back, 4 bases at V and 4 bases at J, with 10 bases in the middle. CDR1 is SGHVS, CDR2 FQNEAQ, per germline.

In this sample, this clone turned up a few times. This chain joins TRBV27 and TRBJ1-1; D is ambiguous. The CDR3 has 12 residues. Between the trimmed V and J ends, which lost 6 bases and 6 bases, there was a span of 11 bases. The V gene's germline CDR1 is MNHEY and CDR2 SMNVEV (reference sequence). The CDR3 region is CASRYIGSEAFF. The CDR3 DNA reads as TGTGCCAGCAGATATATAGGTTCTGAAGCTTTCTTT.

In this sample, this clone turned up a few times. This chain connects TRBV6-5 to TRBJ2-5; 10 nucleotides line up with TRBD1. From germline, CDR1 is MNHEY and CDR2 SVGAGI. After removal of 0 bases from V and 5 bases from J, the junction contained 3 bases not matched to a gene. This CDR3 region has 15 residues. CDR3 sequence reads: CASSYSTGGRETQYF. The DNA for the CDR3 is TGTGCCAGCAGTTACTCGACAGGGGGCAGGGAGACCCAGTACTTC.

The rearrangement uses TRBV4-1 and TRBJ1-3; no clear D. Germline lookup yields CDR1 MGHRA and CDR2 YSYEKL. Trimming left V 8 bases short and J 4 bases short, with 9 bases between. The CDR3 spans 12 residues. The CDR3 reads CASLSFGNTIYF. The CDR3 region has the DNA TGCGCCAGCCTGAGTTTCGGAAACACCATATATTTT.

The chain is built from TRBV11-2 and TRBJ1-3, with 7 bases identical to TRBD1. CDR3 length: 17 residues. Germline-derived CDR1 and CDR2 are SGHAT and FQNNGV. J gave up 1 base and V 7 bases, and 13 bases lay outside the gene matches. CDR3 sequence reads: CASTRRGQTPSGNTIYF. Written as DNA, the CDR3 is TGTGCCAGCACCCGGAGGGGGCAGACTCCTTCTGGAAACACCATATATTTT. Variable domain in full (rest from reference TRBV11-2 and TRBJ1-3): EAGVAQSPRYKIIEKRQSVAFWCNPISGHATLYWYQQILGQGPKLLIQFQNNGVVDDSQLPKDRFSAERLKGVDSTLKIQPAKLEDSAVYLCASTRRGQTPSGNTIYFGEGSWLTVV.